This TCR beta chain was obtained from a study of Graves' ophthalmopathy and Graves' hyperthyroidism. Whole-study findings and limits: From stable hyperthyroidism, ophthalmopathy was separated by a 13-signature model with 85% to 90% sensitivity and less than 83% specificity.

This clonotype has just one count. Its antigen is not identified. V lost 2 bases, J lost 4 bases, and 23 bases lay in between. The CDR3 runs to 18 residues. Germline CDR1 is MRHNA and CDR2 is SNTAGT. CDR3 regions of TCR beta were amplified from RNA transcripts. The first round was an RT-PCR with HTBI primers, and the second round was a multiplex PCR. TCRdb re-analysed the multiplex PCR reads in MiXCR, keeping a single row per CDR3 protein. The sample carries around 1,200,000 distinct CDR3 sequences, about 38% recorded once. The genes are TRBV6-4 and TRBJ2-5, with D perhaps given as TRBD1 or TRBD2 (6 bases each). The sequenced sample consisted of peripheral blood or thyroid tissue (not recorded which). This TCR derives from an adult man with Graves' hyperthyroidism. For the CDR3, the DNA is TGTGCCAGCAGTGACGACGCGGGTAGTCCCGGGGGCGGAGAGACCCAGTACTTC. Translation gives CASSDDAGSPGGGETQYF.